This TCR beta chain was captured by sequencing in a study of T cell clonality in common variable immunodeficiency. A few counts support this clone. What it recognizes is unknown. The CDR3 goes on 3 residues after the read ends, and that part is filled in from the germline J gene. Study-wide results and caveats: Links between repertoire features and CVID complications were heterogeneity-limited. Common variable immunodeficiency TCR beta sequences reportedly had fewer deletions and N-nucleotide insertions. CVID subjects had higher TCRbeta clonality than healthy controls, most marked in about a third.

Sequencing used immunoSEQ multiplex PCR; TCRdb keeps in-frame clones, though not all of them. The sample has approximately 15,000 clones, none seen only once; the top ten hold 9.5% to 15%. Germline V gives CDR1 SGHTA, CDR2 FQGNSA. Trimming took 3 bases from V and 6 from J, leaving 15 bases between them. This CDR3 is 14 amino acids long. Sequencing input: peripheral blood mononuclear cells. This sequence joins TRBV7-2 and TRBJ2-7; a possible D gene is TRBD1 (6 bases). The TCR comes from a human donor with common variable immunodeficiency. This chain's CDR3 is CASSLSRDMAEQYF. Incomplete CDR3 DNA: TGTGCCAGCAGCTTGTCCCGGGACATGGCCGAG.